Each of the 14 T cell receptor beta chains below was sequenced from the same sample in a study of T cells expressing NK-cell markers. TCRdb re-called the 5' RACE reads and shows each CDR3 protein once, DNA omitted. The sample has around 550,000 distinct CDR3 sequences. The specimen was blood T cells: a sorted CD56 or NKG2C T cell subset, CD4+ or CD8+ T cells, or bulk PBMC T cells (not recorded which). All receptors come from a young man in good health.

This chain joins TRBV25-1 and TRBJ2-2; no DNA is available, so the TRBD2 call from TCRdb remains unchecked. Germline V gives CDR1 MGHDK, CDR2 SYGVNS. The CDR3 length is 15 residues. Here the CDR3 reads CASSGGWSLVGELFF.

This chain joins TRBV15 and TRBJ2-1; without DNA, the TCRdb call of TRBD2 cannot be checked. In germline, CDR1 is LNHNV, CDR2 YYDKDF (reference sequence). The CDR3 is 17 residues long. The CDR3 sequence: CATSANGTAKFYNEQFF.

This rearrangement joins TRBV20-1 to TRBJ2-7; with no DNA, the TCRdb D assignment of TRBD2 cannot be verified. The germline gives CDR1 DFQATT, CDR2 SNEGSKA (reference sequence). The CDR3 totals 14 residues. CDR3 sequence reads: CSARASGRVHEQYF.

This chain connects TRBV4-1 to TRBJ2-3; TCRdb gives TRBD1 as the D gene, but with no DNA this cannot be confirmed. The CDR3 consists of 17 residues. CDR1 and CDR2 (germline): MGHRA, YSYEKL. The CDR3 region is CASSLGLQGMWADTQYF.

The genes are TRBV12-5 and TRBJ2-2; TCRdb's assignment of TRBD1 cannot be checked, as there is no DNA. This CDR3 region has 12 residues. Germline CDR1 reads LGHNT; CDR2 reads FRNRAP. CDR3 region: CASAGYTGELFF.

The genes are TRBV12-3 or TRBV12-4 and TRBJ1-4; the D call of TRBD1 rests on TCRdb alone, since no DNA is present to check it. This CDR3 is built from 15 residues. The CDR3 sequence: CASTLWMGAEEKLFF.

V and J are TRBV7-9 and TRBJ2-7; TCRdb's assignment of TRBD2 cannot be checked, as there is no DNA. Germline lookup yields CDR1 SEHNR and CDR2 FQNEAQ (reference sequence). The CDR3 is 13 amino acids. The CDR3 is CASSPGTSHEQYF.

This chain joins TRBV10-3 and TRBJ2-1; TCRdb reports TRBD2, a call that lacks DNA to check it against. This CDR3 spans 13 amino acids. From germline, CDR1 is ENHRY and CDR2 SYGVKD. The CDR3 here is CAMGREAYNEQFF.

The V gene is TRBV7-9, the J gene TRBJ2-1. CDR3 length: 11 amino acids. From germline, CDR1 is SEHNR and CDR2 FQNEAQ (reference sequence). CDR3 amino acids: CASKASGWQFF.

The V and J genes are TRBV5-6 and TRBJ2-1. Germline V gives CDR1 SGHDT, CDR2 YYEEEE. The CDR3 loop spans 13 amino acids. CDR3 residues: CASSSTDRNEQFF.

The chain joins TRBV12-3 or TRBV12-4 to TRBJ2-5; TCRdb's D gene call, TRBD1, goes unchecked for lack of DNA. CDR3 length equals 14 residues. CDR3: CASSRPTEGETQYF.

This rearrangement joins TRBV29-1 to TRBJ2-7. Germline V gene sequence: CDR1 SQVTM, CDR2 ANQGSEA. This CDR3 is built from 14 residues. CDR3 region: CSVATTLSSYEQYF.

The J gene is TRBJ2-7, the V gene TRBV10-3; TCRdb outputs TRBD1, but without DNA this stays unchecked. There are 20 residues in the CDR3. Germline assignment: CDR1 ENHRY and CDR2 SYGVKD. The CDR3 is CAISPAQGLIPGQSSYEQYF.

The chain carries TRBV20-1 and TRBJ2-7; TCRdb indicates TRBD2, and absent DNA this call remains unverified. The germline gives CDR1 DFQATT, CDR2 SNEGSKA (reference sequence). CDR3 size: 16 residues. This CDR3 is CSANPETSGRRVEQYF.